Included here is one T cell receptor (beta chain) sequence, with context. The entry originates in a study of blood T cell repertoires in COVID-19. Sequenced by immunoSEQ multiplex PCR; TCRdb stores in-frame clones only, minus some. The data contain hundreds of thousands of clones, approximately 91% of them seen just once; the ten biggest clones take up over 9%. Germline V lookup: CDR1 LGHDT, CDR2 YNNKEL (reference sequence). This CDR3 has 14 amino acids. V was cut by 0 bases and J by 6 bases, with 11 bases left in between. The rearrangement uses TRBV3-1 (or the pseudogene TRBV3-2) and TRBJ1-1; D gene unclear. The source of this sequence is a woman between 40 and 55 years old who had recovered from COVID-19. Material for sequencing was PBMCs or T cells enriched from blood (not recorded which). In nucleotides, the CDR3 is TGTGCCAGCAGCCAAGAGGTTCTTCGGGCTGAAGCTTTCTTT. Translated, it gives CASSQEVLRAEAFF.